This T cell receptor (beta chain) comes out of a study of T cells in narcolepsy. Background on the study: Patients with NT1 or NT2 and healthy control donors were enrolled.

Data came from immunoSEQ multiplex PCR; TCRdb stores just in-frame clones and leaves some out. Altogether 30,000 to 35,000 clones are present, roughly four fifths being singletons, with the ten largest covering about 3%. Trimming stripped 0 bases from V and 0 bases from J, with 12 bases between. The CDR3 extends over 17 amino acids. Per germline, CDR1 SGHKS and CDR2 YYEKEE (reference sequence). General study results and limits: Reportedly, autoreactive clonotypes were serially detected in patients' blood but not controls'.

Regarding this clone: As yet, its antigen is unknown.

The chain is built from TRBV5-5 and TRBJ2-2; D tentatively fits TRBD1 or TRBD2 (5 bases each). Sequencing input: CD45RA- memory CD4+ T cells from PBMCs. This TCR derives from a human donor with narcolepsy. CDR3 bases: TGTGCCAGCAGCTTGGATCCGGGACGGACGAACACCGGGGAGCTGTTTTTT. Translation: CASSLDPGRTNTGELFF.